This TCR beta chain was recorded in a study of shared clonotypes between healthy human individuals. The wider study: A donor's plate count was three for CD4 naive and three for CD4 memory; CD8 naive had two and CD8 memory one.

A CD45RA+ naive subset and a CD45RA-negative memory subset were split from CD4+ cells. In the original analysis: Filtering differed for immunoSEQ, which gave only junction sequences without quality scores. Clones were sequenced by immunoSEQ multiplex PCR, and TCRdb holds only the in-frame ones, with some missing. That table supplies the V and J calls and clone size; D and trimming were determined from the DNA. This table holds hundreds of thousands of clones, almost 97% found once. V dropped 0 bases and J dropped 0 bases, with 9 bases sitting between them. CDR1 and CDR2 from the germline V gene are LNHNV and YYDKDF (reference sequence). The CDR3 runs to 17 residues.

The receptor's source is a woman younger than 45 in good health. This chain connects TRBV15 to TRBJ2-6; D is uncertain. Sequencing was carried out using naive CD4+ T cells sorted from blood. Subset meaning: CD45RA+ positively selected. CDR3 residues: CATSRDLGLSGANVLTF. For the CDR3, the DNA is TGTGCCACCAGCAGAGATTTAGGCCTCTCTGGGGCCAACGTCCTGACTTTC.